Listed below are T cell receptor beta chains from one sample, sequenced in a study of identical twins. MiXCR was run by TCRdb on the 5' RACE reads, yielding one entry per CDR3 protein. The table has under 900,000 distinct CDR3 sequences, more than 9% seen once. This same sample was also part of a study on yellow fever vaccine responses in identical twins.

The sample taken for sequencing was PBMCs. Receptors were obtained from a woman between 18 and 30 years old in good health. Each CDR3 is given with its conserved first and last residue. The order of the fields is J gene, clone size, V gene, CDR3 protein. Rows give clone size only sometimes, using once, few, many, or a class for an expanded clone.

>TRBJ2-5|-|TRBV25-1
CASSAPPGTNFQETQYF
>TRBJ2-3|few|TRBV20-1
CSAVRTSGTDTQYF
>TRBJ1-1|few|TRBV5-5
CASSPSRTVNTEAFF
>TRBJ1-3|-|TRBV9
CASSSPGENTIYF
>TRBJ2-7|-|TRBV29-1
CSAEGRGGPGSEQYF
>TRBJ2-7|few|TRBV5-1
CASSFGSGRAWTYEQYF
>TRBJ1-2|few|TRBV28
CASSASDRGETF
>TRBJ2-2|-|TRBV20-1
CSARIWPRSTNTGELFF
>TRBJ2-2|few|TRBV9
CASSVLRTGELFF
>TRBJ2-1|-|TRBV7-6
CASSEPRGPSYNEQFF
>TRBJ1-1|many|TRBV5-1
CASSPGQGISVEAFF
>TRBJ2-5|many|TRBV7-8
CASSLEAARQETQYF
>TRBJ2-1|many|TRBV5-1
CASSFYSYRILADYNEQFF
>TRBJ2-3|-|TRBV5-1
CASSWAANTDTQYF
>TRBJ2-1|few|TRBV9
CASSHGRAGTIYNEQFF
>TRBJ2-2|-|TRBV12-3/TRBV12-4
CACCLALAPGLSTGELFF
>TRBJ2-1|-|TRBV4-1
CASSPLAGGPHEQFF
>TRBJ2-5|-|TRBV13
CASSLLGKETQYF
>TRBJ1-6|few|TRBV2
CASRQTGTAFSFPLHF
>TRBJ2-7|-|TRBV9
CASSFGLGYEQYF
>TRBJ1-5|-|TRBV12-3/TRBV12-4
CASSRGIEPNQPQHF
>TRBJ2-7|few|TRBV5-6
CASSDRAMQYF
>TRBJ2-3|few|TRBV6-5
CASSLAGLSLDTQYF
>TRBJ2-3|-|TRBV4-1
CASSQAGGRVTDTQYF
>TRBJ2-1|-|TRBV15
CATSRVQGPNNEQFF
>TRBJ2-2|many|TRBV27
CASSFHNPSRSGSTGELFF
>TRBJ1-2|-|TRBV5-6
CASSSQPSYIDGYTF
>TRBJ2-1|few|TRBV20-1
CSARTSPYNEQFF
>TRBJ2-1|many|TRBV5-1
CASSVYYNEQFF
>TRBJ1-1|few|TRBV12-3/TRBV12-4
CASSSRVGQQAFF
>TRBJ2-1|many|TRBV28
CASSLPGMRGTSGRNEQFF
>TRBJ2-7|-|TRBV12-3/TRBV12-4
CASSKRESSYEQYF
>TRBJ2-1|-|TRBV7-3
CASSLGGTSGGDNEQFF
>TRBJ2-2|-|TRBV12-3/TRBV12-4
CASIPHPNTGELFF
>TRBJ2-3|few|TRBV3-1
CASSQEGLAGRDTQYF
>TRBJ1-2|few|TRBV20-1
CSARDYRTGSGYTF
>TRBJ2-3|few|TRBV5-1
CASSLGTGARDTQYF
>TRBJ2-1|-|TRBV29-1
CSVEGRANEQFF
>TRBJ1-2|-|TRBV19
CASSHAVGPYGYTF
>TRBJ1-3|-|TRBV11-3
CASSFEASSGNTIYF
>TRBJ2-2|many|TRBV5-6
CASSLDSGTGELFF
>TRBJ2-5|many|TRBV11-2
CASSPGGEAHFHF
>TRBJ2-3|-|TRBV7-9
CASSFGRSTDTQYF
>TRBJ1-1|-|TRBV12-3/TRBV12-4
CASSLGQTDTEAFF
>TRBJ2-3|few|TRBV12-3/TRBV12-4
CASSGRDWTDTQYF
>TRBJ2-7|few|TRBV7-8
CASSLRQGLATYEQYF
>TRBJ2-1|few|TRBV5-4
CASSLFGRKQDEQFF
>TRBJ1-1|few|TRBV19
CASMTLGGAFF
>TRBJ2-3|-|TRBV20-1
CSARTAGGITDTQYF
>TRBJ2-5|-|TRBV12-3/TRBV12-4
CASSFGSFSSGRIETQYF
>TRBJ2-7|many|TRBV10-3
CAIRLGASYEQYF
>TRBJ2-2|few|TRBV10-1
CASKTGFLGTGELFF
>TRBJ1-2|few|TRBV27
CASSFDGGHGYTF